Detailed here is one TCR beta chain. This sample was taken from a study of cytomegalovirus exposure and HLA in healthy donors. A multiplex PCR was run with 60 Vbeta primers and 13 Jbeta primers. Here immunoSEQ multiplex PCR was the method, and the copy in TCRdb shows in-frame clones only, minus some. The sample contains roughly 100,000 clones, about 83% of which appear only once. The V gene end was trimmed by 3 bases and the J gene end by 1 base; junction bases not matched to a gene: 3. Germline lookup yields CDR1 KGHSH and CDR2 LQKENI. The CDR3 length is 15 residues. This TCR was sampled from a man between 18 and 35 years old in good health and CMV-seronegative. This chain links TRBV18 with TRBJ2-3; 8 nucleotides line up with TRBD2. Material for sequencing was PBMCs. The CDR3 DNA is TGTGCCAGCTCACCCCTACTAGCGGGCACAGATACGCAGTATTTT. Protein: CASSPLLAGTDTQYF. Together with reference TRBV18 and TRBJ2-3, the CDR3 gives the full variable domain: NAGVMQNPRHLVRRRGQEARLRCSPMKGHSHVYWYRQLPEEGLKFMVYLQKENIIDESGMPKERFSAEFPKEGPSILRIQQVVRGDSAAYFCASSPLLAGTDTQYFGPGTRLTVL.